The sequence of this TCR beta chain was determined in a study of blood T cell repertoires in COVID-19. The CDR3 contains 13 residues. J was trimmed by 3 bases and V by 2 bases; bases with no gene match: 4. Germline V gene sequence: CDR1 SQVTM, CDR2 ANQGSEA. Sequenced by immunoSEQ multiplex PCR; TCRdb stores in-frame clones only, minus some. The repertoire holds hundreds of thousands of clones, approximately 91% seen once, with 0.72% in the top ten. The source of this sequence is a man aged 40-49 years with acute or convalescent COVID-19. The V call is TRBV29-1, the J call TRBJ2-7, with 7 bases matching TRBD1. Sequencing used peripheral blood. The CDR3 coding sequence is TGCAGCGTTGAAACGGGACAGAGCTACGAGCAGTACTTC. This encodes CSVETGQSYEQYF.